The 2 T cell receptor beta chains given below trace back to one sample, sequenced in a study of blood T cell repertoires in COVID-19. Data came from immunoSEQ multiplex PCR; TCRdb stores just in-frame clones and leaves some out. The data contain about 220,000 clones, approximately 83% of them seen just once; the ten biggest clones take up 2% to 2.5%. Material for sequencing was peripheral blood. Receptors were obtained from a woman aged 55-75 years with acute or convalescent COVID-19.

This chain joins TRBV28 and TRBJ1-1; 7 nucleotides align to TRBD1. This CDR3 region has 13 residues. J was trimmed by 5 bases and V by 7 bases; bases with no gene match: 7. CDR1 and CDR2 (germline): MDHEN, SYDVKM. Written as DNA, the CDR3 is TGTGCCAGCACCCTACAGGGGCAGACTGAAGCTTTCTTT. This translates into CASTLQGQTEAFF.

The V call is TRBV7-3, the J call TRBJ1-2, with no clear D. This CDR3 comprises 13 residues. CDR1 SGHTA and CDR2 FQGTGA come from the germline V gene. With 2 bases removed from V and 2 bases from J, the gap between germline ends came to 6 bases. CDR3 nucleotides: TGTGCCAGCAGCTTAGGCCAGAACTATGGCTACACCTTC. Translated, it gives CASSLGQNYGYTF.